This record concerns one T cell receptor beta chain sequence. The assay was immunoSEQ multiplex PCR, and TCRdb's table has in-frame clones only and misses some. The sample gives about 63,000 clones, approximately 87% of which show up once; about 8.1% is in the top ten. This record comes from a study of glioma-infiltrating T cells after dendritic cell vaccination. Time point of the sample: after dendritic cell vaccination, including at tumor progression/relapse. CDR3 length: 15 amino acids. The germline gives CDR1 SGHTA, CDR2 FQGTGA. With 5 bases clipped from V and 4 bases from J, the junction kept 5 bases outside the gene matches.

The sequence was collected from a human donor with glioblastoma. The chain joins TRBV7-3 to TRBJ1-2; 12 positions match TRBD1. The sequences come from blood, collected after dendritic cell vaccination. The CDR3 region is CASSRGTGGFYGYTF. CDR3 sequence (DNA): TGTGCCAGCAGCAGAGGGACAGGGGGCTTCTATGGCTACACCTTC.